This T cell receptor beta chain was retrieved from a study of shared clonotypes between healthy human individuals. Assay used: immunoSEQ multiplex PCR; TCRdb lists only in-frame clones, some missing. The sample holds more than 2 million clones, approximately 96% seen once. Sequenced: naive CD4+ T cells sorted from blood. The subset is: CD45RA+ positively selected. The sequence was obtained from a man aged 18-30 years in good health.

The CDR3 sequence: CASSLRAGATYEQYF. The CDR3 DNA is TGTGCCAGCAGCTTACGAGCGGGAGCAACCTACGAGCAGTACTTC. This rearrangement joins TRBV7-2 to TRBJ2-7, with 8 bases identical to TRBD2. The CDR3 contains 15 residues. The J segment lost 2 bases and the V segment lost 2 bases, leaving 5 bases of the junction unmatched. The germline CDR1 and CDR2 sequences are SGHTA and FQGNSA.